A single sample is the source of the 8 T cell receptor beta chains below, sequenced in a study of T cell repertoires in cytomegalovirus infection. TCRdb passed the reads through MiXCR, listing each CDR3 protein once. Seen here are hundreds of thousands of distinct CDR3 sequences, 15% to 20% observed once, and the top ten hold around 11%. The sequencing input was PBMCs. Receptor source: a human donor in good health (CMV status not recorded). Some clones in this sample may be carry-over from other donors' samples.

This clonotype was recorded many times. This chain connects TRBV7-6 to TRBJ2-3; D gene uncertain. Trimming removed 5 bases at V and 0 bases at J, with 18 bases between. This CDR3 spans 17 amino acids. Germline loops: CDR1 SGHVS, CDR2 FNYEAQ. As DNA, the CDR3 is TGTGCCAGCAGCATGGGGAAGTCCACACATAGCACAGATACGCAGTATTTT. Its protein product is CASSMGKSTHSTDTQYF.

This clonotype was observed once. This chain's CDR3 is CASTIAGGTETQYF. The CDR3 coding sequence is TGTGCCAGCACCATTGCAGGGGGGACAGAGACCCAGTACTTC. The chain uses TRBV7-6 and TRBJ2-5, with a tentative D call TRBD1 (7 bases). Germline V gives CDR1 SGHVS, CDR2 FNYEAQ. This CDR3 region has 14 residues. Trimming removed 7 bases from V and 4 bases from J, with 16 bases in between.

This clonotype turned up a few times. The J gene is TRBJ2-3, the V gene TRBV2; possible D gene TRBD1, 6 bases. The V gene's germline CDR1 is SNHLY and CDR2 FYNNEI. Deletions cut 2 bases from V and 2 bases from J, with 20 bases between. CDR3 size: 18 residues. CDR3: CASSEISVAGTNTDTQYF. The CDR3 region has the DNA TGTGCCAGCAGTGAAATTTCCGTGGCAGGGACAAACACAGATACGCAGTATTTT.

This clonotype appeared a few times. The gene calls are TRBV5-4 and TRBJ2-1, with 10 bases matching TRBD1. The CDR3 has 12 residues. Germline V lookup: CDR1 SGHNT, CDR2 YYREEE (reference sequence). With V trimmed by 10 bases and J by 7 bases, 5 bases remained unmatched. The CDR3 is CAGGGQGNEQFF. The CDR3 bases are TGTGCCGGGGGGGGACAGGGGAATGAGCAGTTCTTC.

This clonotype was seen more than once but under ten times. As DNA, the CDR3 is TGTGCCAGCAGCTTAGGACAGGGGGCAAAACATGGCTACACCTTC. This encodes CASSLGQGAKHGYTF. This chain connects TRBV7-9 to TRBJ1-2; TRBD1 agrees at 10 bases. V shed 1 base, J shed 6 bases, and the junction held 5 bases outside the gene matches. Germline values: CDR1 SEHNR, CDR2 FQNEAQ (reference sequence). The CDR3 loop spans 15 amino acids.

The rearrangement links TRBV12-3 or TRBV12-4 to TRBJ1-1, with D possibly being TRBD1 (6 bases). The V gene lost 6 bases and the J gene lost 3 bases, with 14 bases spanning the gap. The CDR3 extends over 14 amino acids. Written as DNA, the CDR3 is TGTGCCAGCAGCTCCGATACAGGGTACACTGAAGCTTTCTTT. Residues: CASSSDTGYTEAFF.

In this sample, this clonotype turned up many times. J is TRBJ1-1 and V is TRBV7-2; a possible D gene is TRBD1 (6 bases). This CDR3 contains 14 residues. Germline-derived CDR1 and CDR2 are SGHTA and FQGNSA. The germline V and J ends were trimmed by 4 bases and 4 bases, with 13 bases remaining between them. The CDR3 reads CASSSEQGFTEAFF. CDR3 nucleotides: TGTGCCAGCAGCTCAGAACAGGGCTTCACTGAAGCTTTCTTT.

The V gene is TRBV20-1, the J gene TRBJ1-6, with TRBD1 as a possible D gene (5 bases). The V gene's germline CDR1 is DFQATT and CDR2 SNEGSKA (reference sequence). This CDR3 contains 13 residues. The germline V and J ends were trimmed by 6 bases and 7 bases, with 13 bases remaining between them. This CDR3 reads CSARRDGNSPLHF. CDR3 nucleotides: TGCAGTGCGCGTCGGGACGGAAATTCACCCCTCCACTTT.